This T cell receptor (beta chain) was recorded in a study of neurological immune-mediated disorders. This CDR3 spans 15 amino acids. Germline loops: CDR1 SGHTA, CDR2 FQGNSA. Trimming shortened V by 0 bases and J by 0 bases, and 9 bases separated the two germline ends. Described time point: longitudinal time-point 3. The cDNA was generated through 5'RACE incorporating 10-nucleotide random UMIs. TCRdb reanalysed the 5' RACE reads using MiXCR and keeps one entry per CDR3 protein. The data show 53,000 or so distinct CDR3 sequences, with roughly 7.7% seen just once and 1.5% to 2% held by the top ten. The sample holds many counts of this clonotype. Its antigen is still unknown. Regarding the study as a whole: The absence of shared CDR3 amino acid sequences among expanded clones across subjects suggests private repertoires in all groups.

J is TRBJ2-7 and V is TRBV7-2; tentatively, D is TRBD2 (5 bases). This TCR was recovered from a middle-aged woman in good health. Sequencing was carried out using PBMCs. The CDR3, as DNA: TGTGCCAGCAGCTTAGCGGCCGGGGTCTCCTACGAGCAGTACTTC. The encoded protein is CASSLAAGVSYEQYF.